The clone carrying this T cell receptor (beta chain) has just a few counts. The sample comes from a study of immune characterization of retroperitoneal liposarcoma. TCRdb redid the calling of the PCR reads with MiXCR, one entry per CDR3 protein. This table holds about 9,500 distinct CDR3 sequences, about a quarter found once. This TCR was sampled from a male donor with retroperitoneal liposarcoma. Sequencing input: tumor tissue.

The CDR3 coding sequence is TGTGCCAGCAGTGAAGGGGGGGGATGGTCTTCTGGAAACACCATATATTTT. Translation gives CASSEGGGWSSGNTIYF. The rearrangement uses TRBV6-1 and TRBJ1-3; TRBD1 is a possible D gene (5 bases). The CDR3 contains 17 residues. V gave up 1 base and J gave up 1 base, with 14 bases separating them. Germline V gene lookup returns CDR1 MNHNS and CDR2 SASEGT.